This is a list of T cell receptor beta chains from one sample in a study of blood T cell repertoires in COVID-19. Sequencing used immunoSEQ multiplex PCR; TCRdb keeps in-frame clones, though not all of them. The profile shows about 240,000 clones, around 86% of them singletons. Sequencing input: peripheral blood. Every receptor here comes from a man aged 30-40 years who had recovered from COVID-19. Both conserved end residues are part of each CDR3. A D gene is named only where the DNA matches it firmly. Not every row has a clone size; where given, it reads once, few, many or a size class.

v_call	clone_size	d_call	j_call	cdr3_nt	cdr3_aa
TRBV19	NA	TRBD1	TRBJ1-5	TGTGCCAGTAGTGGGACAGTTAGCACTGATAGCAATCAGCCCCAGCATTTT	CASSGTVSTDSNQPQHF
TRBV18	NA	TRBD1	TRBJ2-1	TGTGCCAGCTCCCAACCGGGACAGACCTACAATGAGCAGTTCTTC	CASSQPGQTYNEQFF
TRBV7-9	NA	TRBD1	TRBJ1-5	TGTGCCAGCAGCTTGGGGGGACAGGGGGTTCAGCCCCAGCATTTT	CASSLGGQGVQPQHF
TRBV7-9	NA	NA	TRBJ1-1	TGTGCCAGCAGCCAACTCGGGATGAACACTGAAGCTTTCTTT	CASSQLGMNTEAFF
TRBV10-1	once	TRBD2	TRBJ2-3	TGCGCCAGCAGTGAACAACTAGCGGGGGGGCCGGATACGCAGTATTTT	CASSEQLAGGPDTQYF
TRBV18	once	NA	TRBJ1-6	TGTGCCAGCTCACCACCTGGGACAACAGATTCACCCCTCCACTTT	CASSPPGTTDSPLHF
TRBV19	few	NA	TRBJ1-1	TGTGCCAGTAGTACCACACTGAACACTGAAGCTTTCTTT	CASSTTLNTEAFF
TRBV19	NA	TRBD2	TRBJ2-3	TGTGCCAGTAGTGATAGCGGGGGGGCAAGGGGTACGCAGTATTTT	CASSDSGGARGTQYF
TRBV6-1	NA	TRBD1	TRBJ1-1	TGTGCCAGCAGTGAAGACAGGGGCTCTTTCTTT	CASSEDRGSFF
TRBV4-2	NA	NA	TRBJ2-3	TGTGCCAGCAGCTCGGATCACGGGGATACGCAGTATTTT	CASSSDHGDTQYF
TRBV27	NA	NA	TRBJ2-3	TGTGCCAGCAGTTTATGGGCTAGCACAGATACGCAGTATTTT	CASSLWASTDTQYF
TRBV7-9	once	TRBD1	TRBJ1-2	TGTGCCAGCAGCACCGACAGGGGGGACTATGGCTACACCTTC	CASSTDRGDYGYTF
TRBV27	NA	NA	TRBJ2-5	TGTGCCAGCAGTTTAGTAGTCAGCGCAGAGACCCAGTACTTC	CASSLVVSAETQYF
TRBV27	NA	TRBD1	TRBJ2-7	TGTGCCAGCAGTTTAGGGACAGCCTACGAGCAGTACTTC	CASSLGTAYEQYF
TRBV6-1	once	NA	TRBJ1-5	TGTGCCAGCAGTGAAGCGCGGGATCCACCCCAGCATTTT	CASSEARDPPQHF
TRBV25-1	many	TRBD1	TRBJ1-6	TGTGCCAGCAGTGAAGCGACTGACAGGGAAAATTCACCCCTCCACTTT	CASSEATDRENSPLHF
TRBV11-3	NA	TRBD2	TRBJ2-1	TGTGCCAGCAGCTTAGGGGGGGGACTAACTTACAATGAGCAGTTCTTC	CASSLGGGLTYNEQFF
TRBV5-1	few	NA	TRBJ1-5	TGCGCCAGCAGCTTGTCAGGACAGCCTTATCAGCCCCAGCATTTT	CASSLSGQPYQPQHF
TRBV2	few	NA	TRBJ2-5	TGTGCCAGCAGTGATTGGACTACAAGCCTAGAGACCCAGTACTTC	CASSDWTTSLETQYF
TRBV19	few	NA	TRBJ2-2	TGTGCCAGTACCGGGGGGGGACAGCGAAACACCGGGGAGCTGTTTTTT	CASTGGGQRNTGELFF
TRBV4-1	NA	NA	TRBJ1-2	TGCGCCAGCAGCCAAGGACTGGGCTACACCTTC	CASSQGLGYTF
TRBV19	few	TRBD2	TRBJ2-3	TGTGCCAGTAGGCCCGGGACTAGTCAATCAGATACGCAGTATTTT	CASRPGTSQSDTQYF
TRBV19	once	NA	TRBJ2-2	TGTGCCAGTAGGGCAGGGCGCCCCGGGGAGCTGTTTTTT	CASRAGRPGELFF
TRBV18	NA	TRBD1	TRBJ1-2	TGTGCCAGCTCACCCCGCAGGGGGCGCGACTATGGCTACACCTTC	CASSPRRGRDYGYTF
TRBV9	NA	TRBD2	TRBJ2-2	TGTGCCAGCAGCGTCCGGACTAGCGTGGGCACCGGGGAGCTGTTTTTT	CASSVRTSVGTGELFF
TRBV6-5	once	NA	TRBJ2-2	TGTGCCAGCAGTCCTTCCGGAGGTCCCGGGGAGCTGTTTTTT	CASSPSGGPGELFF
TRBV6-1	NA	NA	TRBJ2-7	TGTGCCAGCAGTGAACACCCGGGCTACGAGCAGTACTTC	CASSEHPGYEQYF
TRBV3-1/TRBV3-2	NA	TRBD1	TRBJ1-1	TGTGCCAGCAGCCAAGACCGGGACAGGAGGAACACTGAAGCTTTCTTT	CASSQDRDRRNTEAFF
TRBV11-2	many	NA	TRBJ1-4	TGTGCCAGCAGCGGGGGGAAACTGTTTTTT	CASSGGKLFF
TRBV5-1	few	NA	TRBJ1-1	TGCGCCAGCAGCTTGGCGGGGTCCAGTGGGAACACTGAAGCTTTCTTT	CASSLAGSSGNTEAFF
TRBV3-1/TRBV3-2	few	NA	TRBJ1-4	TGTGCCAGCAGCCAAGACGGGGGGTGGACTGAAAAACTGTTTTTT	CASSQDGGWTEKLFF
TRBV5-1	once	TRBD1	TRBJ1-2	TGCGCCAGCAGAATCTCAGGGGGCTGGAACTATGGCTACACCTTC	CASRISGGWNYGYTF
TRBV3-1/TRBV3-2	NA	NA	TRBJ2-3	TGTGCCAGCAGCCAAGAAAGCGGGCACCCCACAGATACGCAGTATTTT	CASSQESGHPTDTQYF